This T cell receptor beta chain was sequenced in a study of blood T cell repertoires in COVID-19. The assay was immunoSEQ multiplex PCR, and TCRdb's table has in-frame clones only and misses some. The repertoire includes around 300,000 clones, just under 90% of them detected once, and roughly 5.9% sits in the top ten. Patients of the Seattle cohort, enrolled during active infection, were followed longitudinally. The CDR3 totals 16 residues. J lost 2 bases, V lost 0 bases, and 6 bases had no gene match. Germline V lookup: CDR1 SGHAT, CDR2 FQNNGV. V gene TRBV11-2 combines with J gene TRBJ1-2; 7 positions match TRBD1. This clonotype originated in a woman aged 45-65 years with COVID-19, enrolled during active disease. The material sequenced was peripheral blood. The CDR3 loop reads CASSLDTRDSNYGYTF. The CDR3 DNA sequence: TGTGCCAGCAGCTTAGATACCCGGGACAGCAACTATGGCTACACCTTC.